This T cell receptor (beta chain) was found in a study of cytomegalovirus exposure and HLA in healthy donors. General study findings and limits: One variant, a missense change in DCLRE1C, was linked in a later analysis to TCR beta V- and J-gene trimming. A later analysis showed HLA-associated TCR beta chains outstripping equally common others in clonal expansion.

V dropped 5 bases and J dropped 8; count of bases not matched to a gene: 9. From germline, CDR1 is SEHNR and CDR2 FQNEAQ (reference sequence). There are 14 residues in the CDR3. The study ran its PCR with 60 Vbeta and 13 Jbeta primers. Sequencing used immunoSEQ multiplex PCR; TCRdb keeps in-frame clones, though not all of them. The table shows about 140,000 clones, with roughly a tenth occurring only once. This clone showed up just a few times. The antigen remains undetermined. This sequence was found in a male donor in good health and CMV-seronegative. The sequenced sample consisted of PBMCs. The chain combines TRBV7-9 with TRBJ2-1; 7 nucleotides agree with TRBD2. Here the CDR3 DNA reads TGTGCCAGCAGCCCGGGGGGAGGGATGGATGAGCAGTTCTTC. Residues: CASSPGGGMDEQFF.